The 16 T cell receptor beta chains given below trace back to one sample, sequenced in a study of cytomegalovirus exposure and HLA in healthy donors. This PCR relied on a set of 60 Vbeta primers and 13 Jbeta primers. Measured with immunoSEQ multiplex PCR; TCRdb has only the in-frame clones, and not every one. The listing records some 96,000 clones. Sequenced sample: PBMCs. Every receptor here comes from a woman aged 30 to 39 in good health and CMV-seronegative.

The chain combines TRBV6-1 with TRBJ2-7, with 10 nucleotides matching TRBD2. V shed 0 bases, J shed 3 bases, and the junction held 2 bases outside the gene matches. CDR3 length equals 15 residues. The germline gives CDR1 MNHNS, CDR2 SASEGT. The CDR3 here is CASSEAASGSYEQYF. CDR3 bases: TGTGCCAGCAGTGAAGCTGCTAGCGGGAGCTACGAGCAGTACTTC.

The chain carries TRBV10-3 and TRBJ2-1; 7 nucleotides align to TRBD2. CDR1 ENHRY and CDR2 SYGVKD come from the germline V gene. This CDR3 has 15 residues. The V and J ends lost 6 bases and 7 bases, in that order; junction bases with no gene match: 12. The chain's CDR3 is CAISAGRGAENEQFF. The CDR3 nucleotides read TGTGCCATCAGCGCAGGGAGGGGAGCCGAAAATGAGCAGTTCTTC.

For this clone: A junction end diverges from the germline sequence, so it may reflect a read error. This rearrangement joins TRBV5-6 to TRBJ1-5; perhaps TRBD1 as D (5 bases). The CDR3 extends over 13 amino acids. CDR1 is SGHDT, CDR2 YYEEEE, per germline. The CDR3, as DNA: TGTGCCAGCAGCCTCGCGGGGCAGGACGCGGGGACTTTT. Translating gives CASSLAGQDAGTF.

This chain links TRBV7-6 with TRBJ2-1; D might be TRBD2 (5 bases). This CDR3 spans 15 amino acids. Germline V gene data show CDR1 as SGHVS and CDR2 as FNYEAQ. The V gene lost 1 base and the J gene lost 3 bases, with 10 bases spanning the gap. This chain's CDR3 is CASSLGVGLYNEQFF. DNA of the CDR3: TGTGCCAGCAGCTTAGGTGTAGGACTCTACAATGAGCAGTTCTTC.

The chain's CDR3 is CASSLSAGGNTEAFF. The CDR3 nucleotides are TGTGCCAGCAGTTTATCAGCAGGAGGGAACACTGAAGCTTTCTTT. V gene TRBV28 combines with J gene TRBJ1-1; D is ambiguous. There are 15 residues in the CDR3. Trimming took 1 base from V and 1 from J, leaving 10 bases between them. Looked up from germline, CDR1 is MDHEN and CDR2 is SYDVKM.

This chain links TRBV10-3 with TRBJ2-7, with 7 positions matching TRBD1. The germline gives CDR1 ENHRY, CDR2 SYGVKD. V lost 2 bases and J lost 0; bases outside the gene matches: 7. The CDR3 sequence is 16 residues long. In DNA form, the CDR3 reads TGTGCCATCAGTGAGGTCGGGGACAGAAACTCCTACGAGCAGTACTTC. This codes for CAISEVGDRNSYEQYF.

The chain has TRBV7-6 and TRBJ1-5; D not resolved. The CDR3 contains 14 residues. Looked up from germline, CDR1 is SGHVS and CDR2 is FNYEAQ. V shed 6 bases and J shed 3 bases, with 12 bases lying between them. DNA for the CDR3: TGTGCCAGCAGTTCTGGTAGAGACAATCAGCCCCAGCATTTT. It encodes CASSSGRDNQPQHF. Complete variable domain (other parts from reference TRBV7-6 and TRBJ1-5): GAGVSQSPRYKVTKRGQDVALRCDPISGHVSLYWYRQALGQGPEFLTYFNYEAQQDKSGLPNDRFSAERPEGSISTLTIQRTEQRDSAMYRCASSSGRDNQPQHFGDGTRLSIL.

The rearrangement joins TRBV7-9 to TRBJ2-1; 8 bases align to TRBD2. The CDR3 extends over 14 amino acids. The germline V gene encodes CDR1 SEHNR and CDR2 FQNEAQ (reference sequence). Trimming at V came to 3 bases and at J to 12 bases, leaving 10 bases not matched to a gene. Written as DNA, the CDR3 is TGTGCCAGCAGCTTTAGCGGGACAAGAGGTGGGCAGTTCTTC. As protein: CASSFSGTRGGQFF.

The chain joins TRBV5-4 to TRBJ1-1; perhaps TRBD1 as D (6 bases). V was shortened by 2 bases and J by 5 bases, with 13 bases between the two germline ends. The CDR3 has 14 residues. Germline V gene lookup returns CDR1 SGHNT and CDR2 YYREEE (reference sequence). The DNA for the CDR3 is TGTGCCAGCAGCTTTAGCGGGGGGCCGACTGAAGCTTTCTTT. As protein: CASSFSGGPTEAFF. The full variable domain, in which reference TRBV5-4 and TRBJ1-1 provide the parts outside the CDR3, is ETGVTQSPTHLIKTRGQQVTLRCSSQSGHNTVSWYQQALGQGPQFIFQYYREEENGRGNFPPRFSGLQFPNYSSELNVNALELDDSALYLCASSFSGGPTEAFFGQGTRLTVV.

Of note for this clone: Other nucleotide sequences from this sample produce the same CDR3. This sequence joins TRBV7-5 and TRBJ2-7; TRBD1, the D gene given by the table, was not confirmed from the DNA. TRBV7-5 has pseudogene status. The CDR3 consists of 16 residues. The CDR3 protein is CARSLPGTGGPYEQYF. The CDR3 bases are TGTGCCAGAAGCTTGCCGGGGACAGGGGGCCCATACGAGCAGTACTTC.

The V gene is TRBV2, the J gene TRBJ2-7; 9 positions agree with TRBD2. Germline CDR1 is SNHLY and CDR2 is FYNNEI. This CDR3 region has 15 residues. V lost 6 bases and J lost 5; bases outside the gene matches: 11. CDR3 loop: CASSEIIGTSHEQYF. In DNA form, the CDR3 reads TGTGCCAGCAGCGAGATAATTGGGACTAGCCACGAGCAGTACTTC.

This sequence joins TRBV19 and TRBJ2-3, with D maybe TRBD2 (7 bases). V gave up 6 bases and J gave up 5 bases, with 12 bases separating them. In germline, CDR1 is LNHDA, CDR2 SQIVND (reference sequence). The CDR3 spans 13 residues. CDR3 protein: CASSREGGDTQYF. CDR3 bases: TGTGCCAGTAGCAGGGAGGGGGGAGATACGCAGTATTTT.

This chain joins TRBV27 and TRBJ2-2; D not resolved. Germline loops: CDR1 MNHEY, CDR2 SMNVEV (reference sequence). The CDR3 has 13 amino acids. Trimming removed 3 bases at V and 7 bases at J, with 9 bases between. CDR3 bases: TGTGCCAGCAGTTTCGGGTCCCACGGGGAGCTGTTTTTT. Translation gives CASSFGSHGELFF.

This chain joins TRBV19 and TRBJ1-2, with 7 bases aligning to TRBD1. V lost 3 bases, J lost 7 bases, and 5 bases stayed unmatched. CDR3 length equals 13 residues. CDR1 and CDR2 from the germline V gene are LNHDA and SQIVND (reference sequence). The CDR3 coding sequence is TGTGCCAGTAGTATTGGGACAGTCCCTGGCTACACCTTC. Protein sequence: CASSIGTVPGYTF.

With regard to this clone: The sample carries other DNA sequences with the same CDR3. V is TRBV5-1 and J is TRBJ2-5; possible D gene TRBD2, 5 bases. Germline V gives CDR1 SGHRS, CDR2 YFSETQ. V dropped 1 base and J dropped 5 bases, with 12 bases sitting between them. The CDR3 loop spans 14 amino acids. The CDR3 DNA reads TGCGCCAGCAGCTTGACCCGGGAAGGGGAGACCCAGTACTTC. This codes for CASSLTREGETQYF.

This rearrangement joins TRBV6-5 to TRBJ1-1, with 9 bases fitting TRBD1. Germline CDR1 MNHEY, CDR2 SVGAGI. CDR3 length: 14 amino acids. The J segment lost 5 bases and the V segment lost 2 bases, leaving 3 bases of the junction unmatched. The CDR3: CASSYGTGRTEAFF. CDR3 bases: TGTGCCAGCAGTTACGGGACAGGGCGGACTGAAGCTTTCTTT.